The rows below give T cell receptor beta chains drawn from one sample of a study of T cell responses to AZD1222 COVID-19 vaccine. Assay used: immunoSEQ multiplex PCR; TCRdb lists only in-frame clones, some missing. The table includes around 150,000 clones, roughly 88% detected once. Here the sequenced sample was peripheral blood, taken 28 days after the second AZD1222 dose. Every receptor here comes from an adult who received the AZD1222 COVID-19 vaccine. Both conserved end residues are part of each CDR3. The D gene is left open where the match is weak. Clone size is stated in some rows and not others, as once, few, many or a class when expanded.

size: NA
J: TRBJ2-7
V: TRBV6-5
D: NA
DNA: TGTGCCAGCAGTTACCAACAGGGAGGGTACGAGCAGTACTTC
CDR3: CASSYQQGGYEQYF

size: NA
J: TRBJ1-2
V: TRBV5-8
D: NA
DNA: TGTGCCAGCAGCTTACAGGCCCAGGTCCATGGCTACACCTTC
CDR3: CASSLQAQVHGYTF

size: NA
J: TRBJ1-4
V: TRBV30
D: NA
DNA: TGTGCCTGGACCCACATGCGGGGAGGTGAAAAACTGTTTTTT
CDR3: CAWTHMRGGEKLFF

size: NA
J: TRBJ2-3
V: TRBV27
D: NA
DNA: TGTGCCAGCAGTTTCCCGTCAGATACGCAGTATTTT
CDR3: CASSFPSDTQYF

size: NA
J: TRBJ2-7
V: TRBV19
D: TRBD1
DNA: TGTGCCAGTAGTGACAGGGAAGGGCTCGAGCAGTACTTC
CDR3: CASSDREGLEQYF

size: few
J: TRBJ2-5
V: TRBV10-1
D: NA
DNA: TGCGCCAGCAGTCAACAGGTAAGAGAGACCCAGTACTTC
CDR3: CASSQQVRETQYF

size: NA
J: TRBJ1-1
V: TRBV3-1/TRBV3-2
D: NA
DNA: TGTGCCAGCAGCCAAGATTGGGGACAAAGGAACACTGAAGCTTTCTTT
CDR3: CASSQDWGQRNTEAFF

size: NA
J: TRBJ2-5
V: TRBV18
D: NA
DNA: TGTGCCAGCTCACCACTCTCCGGGCGCCTTGAGACCCAGTACTTC
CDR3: CASSPLSGRLETQYF

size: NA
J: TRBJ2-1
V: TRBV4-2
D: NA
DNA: TGTGCCAGCAGCCAAGAGGGCGTAAGCTCCTACAATGAGCAGTTCTTC
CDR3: CASSQEGVSSYNEQFF

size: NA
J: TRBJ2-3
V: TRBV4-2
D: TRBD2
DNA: TGTGCCAGCAGCCAAGATTCGGGGGGGGCATATACAGATACGCAGTATTTT
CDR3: CASSQDSGGAYTDTQYF

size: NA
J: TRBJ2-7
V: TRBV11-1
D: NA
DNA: TGTGCCAGCAGCTTACTGGCCAGCCCCTACGGGCAGTACTTC
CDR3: CASSLLASPYGQYF

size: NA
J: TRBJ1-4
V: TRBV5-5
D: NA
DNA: TGTGCCAGCACCACTCAGAGTTTTGCAACTAATGAAAAACTGTTTTTT
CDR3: CASTTQSFATNEKLFF

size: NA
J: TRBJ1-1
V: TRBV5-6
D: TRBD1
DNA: TGTGCCAGCAACCTTGGGGGCACAGGGGCTTGGACTGAAGCTTTCTTT
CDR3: CASNLGGTGAWTEAFF

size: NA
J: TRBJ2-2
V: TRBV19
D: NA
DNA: TGTGCCAGTCGCAGGGACGGGGCCGGGGAGCTGTTTTTT
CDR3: CASRRDGAGELFF

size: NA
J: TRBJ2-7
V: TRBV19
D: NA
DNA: TGTGCCAGTACCGAGGGGGGGGCTCTAACCTACGAGCAGTACTTC
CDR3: CASTEGGALTYEQYF

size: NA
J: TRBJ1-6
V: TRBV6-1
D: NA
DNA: TGTGCCAGCAGTGAAGTCGGGGGATTTAATTCACCCCTCCACTTT
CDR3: CASSEVGGFNSPLHF

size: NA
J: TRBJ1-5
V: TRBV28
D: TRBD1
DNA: TGTGCCAGCACTTCGAGGGGGCGAACAAATCAGCCCCAGCATTTT
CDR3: CASTSRGRTNQPQHF

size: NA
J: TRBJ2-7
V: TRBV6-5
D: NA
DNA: TGTGCCAGCAGTTACTCGTTCGTTCAGGGTGGCGAGCAGTACTTC
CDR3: CASSYSFVQGGEQYF

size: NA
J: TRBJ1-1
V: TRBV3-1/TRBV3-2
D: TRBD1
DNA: TGTGCCAGCAGCCAAACAGGGGGAGACACTGAAGCTTTCTTT
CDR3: CASSQTGGDTEAFF

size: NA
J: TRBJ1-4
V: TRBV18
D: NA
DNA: TGTGCCAGCTCACCGACACAACAAAGTGTTGAAAAACTGTTTTTT
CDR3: CASSPTQQSVEKLFF

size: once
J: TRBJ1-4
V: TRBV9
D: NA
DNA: TGTGCCAGCAGCGTGCAACAGGGTCAGGGGGAAAAACTGTTTTTT
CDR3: CASSVQQGQGEKLFF

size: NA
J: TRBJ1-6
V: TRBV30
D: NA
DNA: TGTGCCTGGATGGGCAATTCACCCCTCCACTTT
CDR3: CAWMGNSPLHF

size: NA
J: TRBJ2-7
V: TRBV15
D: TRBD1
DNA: TGTGCCACCGCGGGACAGGTCGACGACGAGCAGTACTTC
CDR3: CATAGQVDDEQYF

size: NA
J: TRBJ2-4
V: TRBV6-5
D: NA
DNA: TGTGCCAGCAGGCGGGGAGTAGCCAAAAACATTCAGTACTTC
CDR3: CASRRGVAKNIQYF

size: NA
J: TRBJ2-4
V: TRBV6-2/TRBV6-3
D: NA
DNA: TGTGCCAGCAGTTACGGAACCCTCAAAAACATTCAGTACTTC
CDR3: CASSYGTLKNIQYF

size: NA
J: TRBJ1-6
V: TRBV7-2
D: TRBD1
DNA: TGTGCCAGCAGCGGCAGACAGGGGGCGCGATCACCCCTCCACTTT
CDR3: CASSGRQGARSPLHF